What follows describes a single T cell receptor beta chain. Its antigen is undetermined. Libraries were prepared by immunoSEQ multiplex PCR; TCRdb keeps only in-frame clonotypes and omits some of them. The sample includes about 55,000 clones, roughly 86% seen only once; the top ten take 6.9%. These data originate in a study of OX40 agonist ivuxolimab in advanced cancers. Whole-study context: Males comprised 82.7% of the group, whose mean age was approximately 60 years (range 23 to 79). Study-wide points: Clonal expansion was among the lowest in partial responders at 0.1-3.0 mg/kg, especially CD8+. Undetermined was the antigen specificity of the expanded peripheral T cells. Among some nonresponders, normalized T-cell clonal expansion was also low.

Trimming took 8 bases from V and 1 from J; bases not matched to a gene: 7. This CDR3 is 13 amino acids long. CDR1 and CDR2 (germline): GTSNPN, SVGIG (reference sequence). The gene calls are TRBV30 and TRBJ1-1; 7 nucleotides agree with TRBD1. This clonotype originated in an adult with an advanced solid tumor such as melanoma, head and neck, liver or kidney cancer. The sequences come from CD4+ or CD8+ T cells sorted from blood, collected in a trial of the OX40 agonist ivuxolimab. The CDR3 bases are TGTGCCAGCCGGAGGACAGGGAACACTGAAGCTTTCTTT. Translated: CASRRTGNTEAFF. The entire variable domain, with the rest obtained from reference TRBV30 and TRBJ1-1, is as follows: SQTIHQWPATLVQPVGSPLSLECTVEGTSNPNLYWYRQAAGRGLQLLFYSVGIGQISSEVPQNLSASRPQDRQFILSSKKLLLSDSGFYLCASRRTGNTEAFFGQGTRLTVV.